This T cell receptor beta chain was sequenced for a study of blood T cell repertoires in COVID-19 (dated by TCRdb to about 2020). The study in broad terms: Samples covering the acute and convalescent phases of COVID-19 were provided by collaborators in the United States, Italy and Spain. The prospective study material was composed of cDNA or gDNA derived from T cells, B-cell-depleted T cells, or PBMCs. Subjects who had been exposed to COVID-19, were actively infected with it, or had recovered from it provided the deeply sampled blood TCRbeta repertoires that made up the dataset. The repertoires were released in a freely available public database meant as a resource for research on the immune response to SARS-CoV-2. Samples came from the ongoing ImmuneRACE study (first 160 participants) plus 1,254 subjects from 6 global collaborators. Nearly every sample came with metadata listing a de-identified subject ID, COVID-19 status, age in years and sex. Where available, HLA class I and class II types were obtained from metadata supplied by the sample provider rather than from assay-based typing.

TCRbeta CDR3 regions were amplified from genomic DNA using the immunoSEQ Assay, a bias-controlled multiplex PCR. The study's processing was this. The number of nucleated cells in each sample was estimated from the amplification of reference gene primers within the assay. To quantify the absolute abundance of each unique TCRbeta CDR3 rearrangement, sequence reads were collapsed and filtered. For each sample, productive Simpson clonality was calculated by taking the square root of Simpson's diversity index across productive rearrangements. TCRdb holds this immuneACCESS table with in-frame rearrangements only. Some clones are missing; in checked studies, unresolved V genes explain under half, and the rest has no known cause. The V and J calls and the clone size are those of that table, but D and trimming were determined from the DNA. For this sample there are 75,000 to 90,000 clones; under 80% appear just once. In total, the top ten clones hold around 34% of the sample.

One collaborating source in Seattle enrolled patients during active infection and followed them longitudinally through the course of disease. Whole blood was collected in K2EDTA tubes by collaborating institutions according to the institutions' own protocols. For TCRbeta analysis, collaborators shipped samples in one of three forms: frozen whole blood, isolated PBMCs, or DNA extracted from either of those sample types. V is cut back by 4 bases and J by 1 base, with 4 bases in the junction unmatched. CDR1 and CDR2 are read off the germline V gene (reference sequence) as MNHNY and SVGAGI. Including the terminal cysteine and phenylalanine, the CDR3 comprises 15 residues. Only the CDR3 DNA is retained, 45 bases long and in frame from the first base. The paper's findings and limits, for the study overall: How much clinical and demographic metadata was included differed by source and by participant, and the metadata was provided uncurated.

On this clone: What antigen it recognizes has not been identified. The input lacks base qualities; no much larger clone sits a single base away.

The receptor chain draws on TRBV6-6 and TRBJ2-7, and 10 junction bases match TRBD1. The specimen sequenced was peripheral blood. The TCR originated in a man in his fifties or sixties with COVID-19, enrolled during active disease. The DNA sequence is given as TGTGCCAGCAGTTCCGGGGACAGGGGTTCCTACGAGCAGTACTTC. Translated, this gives CASSSGDRGSYEQYF.